This T cell receptor (beta chain) was retrieved from a study of beta chain features in type 1 diabetes. As for the study in general: Over all samples combined, 107,917,701 sorted cells were examined.

Study-level results: Type 1 diabetes patients showed a moderate but significant shortening of TCRB CDR3s in all four CD4+ subsets.

This clone was seen only a few times. Antigen: not known. Expressed TCRB transcripts were sequenced, since all the RNA that had been isolated was reverse transcribed. Using immunoSEQ multiplex PCR, the repertoire was profiled, and TCRdb retains in-frame clones only, with some absent. The profile covers about 710,000 clones, with about 14% appearing a single time and 0.04% taken by the ten largest. The sequenced material came from naive CD4+ T cells from blood. This receptor was taken from a man between 18 and 29 years old with type 1 diabetes.

CDR3 sequence reads: CSVEDGTVREKLFF. CDR3 sequence (DNA): TGCAGCGTTGAAGATGGGACTGTCCGTGAAAAACTGTTTTTT. The V gene is TRBV29-1, the J gene TRBJ1-4, with D possibly matching TRBD1 (5 bases). The germline V gene encodes CDR1 SQVTM and CDR2 ANQGSEA. Trimming cost V 0 bases and J 7 bases, with 12 bases left between them. This CDR3 contains 14 residues.